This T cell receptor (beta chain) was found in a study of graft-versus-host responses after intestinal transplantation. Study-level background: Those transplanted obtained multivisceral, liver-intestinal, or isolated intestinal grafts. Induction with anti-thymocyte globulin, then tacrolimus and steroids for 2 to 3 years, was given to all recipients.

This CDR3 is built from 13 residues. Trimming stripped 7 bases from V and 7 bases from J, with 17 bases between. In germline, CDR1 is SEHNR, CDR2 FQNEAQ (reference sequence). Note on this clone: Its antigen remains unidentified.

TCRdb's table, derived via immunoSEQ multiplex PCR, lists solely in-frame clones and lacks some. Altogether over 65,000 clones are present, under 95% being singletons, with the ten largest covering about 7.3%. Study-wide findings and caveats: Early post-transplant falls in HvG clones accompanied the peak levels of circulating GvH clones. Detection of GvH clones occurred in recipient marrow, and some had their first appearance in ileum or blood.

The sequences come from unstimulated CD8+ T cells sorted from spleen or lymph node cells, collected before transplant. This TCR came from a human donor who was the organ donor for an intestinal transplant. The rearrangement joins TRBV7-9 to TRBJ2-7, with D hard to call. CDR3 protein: CASNSNQVWEQYF. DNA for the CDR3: TGTGCCAGCAACTCCAACCAGGTGTGGGAGCAGTACTTC.